This T cell receptor beta chain derives from a study of blood T cell repertoires in COVID-19. In the study overall: Some COVID-19 samples were acute and others convalescent; all came from the United States, Italy and Spain.

Only in-frame clones appear in the TCRdb table, and some are missing; sequencing was by immunoSEQ multiplex PCR. The profile covers fewer than 150,000 clones, with over 65% appearing a single time and about 0.85% taken by the ten largest. Material: peripheral blood. This receptor was identified in a human donor with acute or convalescent COVID-19. The donor label of this sample is uncertain.

The CDR3 is CASSLQGARGQPQHF. CDR3 nucleotide sequence: TGTGCCAGCTCGCTCCAGGGGGCGCGAGGTCAGCCCCAGCATTTT. The J gene is TRBJ1-5, the V gene TRBV18, with 8 bases matching TRBD1. Germline assignment: CDR1 KGHSH and CDR2 LQKENI. This CDR3 contains 15 residues. Losses at the gene ends were 6 bases for V and 6 bases for J; bases not matched to a gene: 10. The complete variable domain, with remaining parts taken from reference TRBV18 and TRBJ1-5, reads NAGVMQNPRHLVRRRGQEARLRCSPMKGHSHVYWYRQLPEEGLKFMVYLQKENIIDESGMPKERFSAEFPKEGPSILRIQQVVRGDSAAYFCASSLQGARGQPQHFGDGTRLSIL.